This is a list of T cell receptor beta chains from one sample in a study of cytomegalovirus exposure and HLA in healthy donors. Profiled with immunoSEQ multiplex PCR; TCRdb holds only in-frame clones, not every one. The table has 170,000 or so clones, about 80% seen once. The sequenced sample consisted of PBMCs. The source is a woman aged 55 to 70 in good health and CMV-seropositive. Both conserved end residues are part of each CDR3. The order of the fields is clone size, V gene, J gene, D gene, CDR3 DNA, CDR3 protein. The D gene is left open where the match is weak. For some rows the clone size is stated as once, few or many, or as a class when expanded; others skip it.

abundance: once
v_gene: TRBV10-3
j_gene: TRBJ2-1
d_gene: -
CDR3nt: TGTGCCATCAGCTCGAGCAGGGGAAACAATGAGCAGTTCTTC
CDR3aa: CAISSSRGNNEQFF

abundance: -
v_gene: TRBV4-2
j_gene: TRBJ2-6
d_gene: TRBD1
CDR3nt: TGTGCCAGCAGCCTGTCGACAGGGGGCCGTGGTAGTGGGGCCAACGGCCTGACTTTC
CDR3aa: CASSLSTGGRGSGANGLTF

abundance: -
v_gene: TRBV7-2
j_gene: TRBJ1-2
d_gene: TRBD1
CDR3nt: TGTGCCAGCAGCTCCGGACAGGGGGTGAACGGCTACACCTTC
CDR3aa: CASSSGQGVNGYTF

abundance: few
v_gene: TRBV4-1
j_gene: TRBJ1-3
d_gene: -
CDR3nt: TGCGCCAGCAGTAAGGGGGTCAGGGGCACTGGAAACACCATATATTTT
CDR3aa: CASSKGVRGTGNTIYF

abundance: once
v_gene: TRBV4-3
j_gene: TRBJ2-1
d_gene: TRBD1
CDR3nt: TGCGCCAGCAGCCAACCGGGCCAAGGGACAGGGCGGCAGTTCTTC
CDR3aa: CASSQPGQGTGRQFF

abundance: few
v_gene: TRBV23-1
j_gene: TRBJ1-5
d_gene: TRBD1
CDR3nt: TGCGCCAGCAGTCCCCCCGGCCGGGACAGTTTTAGCAATCAGCCCCAGCATTTT
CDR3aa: CASSPPGRDSFSNQPQHF

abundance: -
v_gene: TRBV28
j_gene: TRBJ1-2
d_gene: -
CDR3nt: -
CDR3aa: CASSSSGQGILGYGYTF

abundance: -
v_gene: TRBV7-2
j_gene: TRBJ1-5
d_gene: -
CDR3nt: TGTGCCAGCAGCTTAGCTTCAGCGTATAGCAATCAGCCCCAGCATTTT
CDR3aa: CASSLASAYSNQPQHF

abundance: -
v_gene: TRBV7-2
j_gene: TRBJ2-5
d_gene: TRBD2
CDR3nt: TGTGCCAGCAGCTTAAGGGGAGGGGTTTTTCAAGAGACCCAGTACTTC
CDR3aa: CASSLRGGVFQETQYF

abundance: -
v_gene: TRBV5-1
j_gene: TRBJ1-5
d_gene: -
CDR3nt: TGCGCCAGCAGCTTGAGGGGGACGGGAGGTGAGCCCCAGCATTTT
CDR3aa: CASSLRGTGGEPQHF

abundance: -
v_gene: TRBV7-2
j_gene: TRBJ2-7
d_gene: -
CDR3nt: TGTGCCAGCAGCTTATACGGGAACCCCTACGAGCAGTACTTC
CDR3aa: CASSLYGNPYEQYF

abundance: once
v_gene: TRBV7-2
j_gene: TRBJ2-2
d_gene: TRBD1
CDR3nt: TGTGCCAGCACCCCCTTATCACAGGGGGGATTTTTTACCGGGGAGCTGTTTTTT
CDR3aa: CASTPLSQGGFFTGELFF

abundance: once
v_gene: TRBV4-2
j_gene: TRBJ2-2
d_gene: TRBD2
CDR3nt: TGTGCCAGCAGCTCAAGCGGGGGGGGTACCGGGGAGCTGTTTTTT
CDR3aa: CASSSSGGGTGELFF

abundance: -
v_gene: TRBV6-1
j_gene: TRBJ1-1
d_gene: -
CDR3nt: TGTGCCAGCATGGTCAGGGATGGTACTGAAGCTTTCTTT
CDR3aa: CASMVRDGTEAFF

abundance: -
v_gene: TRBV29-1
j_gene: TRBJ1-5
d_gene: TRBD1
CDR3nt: TGCAGCGTTAGGCAGGGGGATCAGCCCCAGCATTTT
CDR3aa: CSVRQGDQPQHF

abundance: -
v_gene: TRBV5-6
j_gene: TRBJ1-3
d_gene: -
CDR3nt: TGTGCCAGCAGCTTGGGGCAGGGGGGAAACACCATATATTTT
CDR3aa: CASSLGQGGNTIYF

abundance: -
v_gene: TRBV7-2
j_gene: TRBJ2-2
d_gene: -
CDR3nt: TGTGCCAGCAGCTTCGTACGGGGAATATCTACCGGGGAGCTGTTTTTT
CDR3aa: CASSFVRGISTGELFF

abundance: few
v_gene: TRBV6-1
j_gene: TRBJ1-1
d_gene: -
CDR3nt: TGTGCCAGCAGTCTCCGGGACTGGGACACTGAAGCTTTCTTT
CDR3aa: CASSLRDWDTEAFF

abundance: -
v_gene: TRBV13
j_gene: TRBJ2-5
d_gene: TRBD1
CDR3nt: TGTGCCAGCAGCTCGTCCGGGACAGGGCGGCTAGAGACCCAGTACTTC
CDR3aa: CASSSSGTGRLETQYF

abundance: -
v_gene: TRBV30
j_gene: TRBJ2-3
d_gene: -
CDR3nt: TGTGCCTGGTACAGGGAGAGGGGTCCAGATACGCAGTATTTT
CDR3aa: CAWYRERGPDTQYF

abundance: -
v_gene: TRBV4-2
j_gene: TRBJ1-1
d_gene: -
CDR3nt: TGTGCCAGCAGCCAAGATCAGCCCCCTCGGAGCACTGAAGCTTTCTTT
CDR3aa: CASSQDQPPRSTEAFF

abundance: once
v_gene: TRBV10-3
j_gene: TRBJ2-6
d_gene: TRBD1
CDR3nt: TGTGCCATCAGTGAGTCGAGACAGGGGGCCTCTGGGGCCAACGTCCTGACTTTC
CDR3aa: CAISESRQGASGANVLTF

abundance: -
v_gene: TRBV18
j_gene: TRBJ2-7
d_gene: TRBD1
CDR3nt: TGTGCCAGCTCACCCTGGGACAGGGGGGCGCAGTACTTC
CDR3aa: CASSPWDRGAQYF

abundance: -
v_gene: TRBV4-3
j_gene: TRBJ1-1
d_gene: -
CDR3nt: TGCGCCAGCAGCCAATCCGGGAGTGGAACTGAAGCTTTCTTT
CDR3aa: CASSQSGSGTEAFF

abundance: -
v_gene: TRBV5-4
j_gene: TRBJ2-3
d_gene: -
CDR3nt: TGTGCCAGCAGCTATTTACTCGCAGATACGCAGTATTTT
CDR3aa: CASSYLLADTQYF

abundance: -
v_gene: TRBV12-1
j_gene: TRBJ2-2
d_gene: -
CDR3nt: TGTGCCAGCAGCTTACCAACTAGCGGGAGGGCCTGTAACACCGGGGAGCTGTTTTTT
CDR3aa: CASSLPTSGRACNTGELFF

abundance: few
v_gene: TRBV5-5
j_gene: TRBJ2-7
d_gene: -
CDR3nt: TGTGCCAGCAGCTGGACGGGGGGCCGCTCCTACGAGCAGTACTTC
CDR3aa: CASSWTGGRSYEQYF

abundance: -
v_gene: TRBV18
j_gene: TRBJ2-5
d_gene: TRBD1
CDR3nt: TGTGCCAGCTCACCCGAGGGACAGCGGACCCAGTACTTC
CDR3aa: CASSPEGQRTQYF

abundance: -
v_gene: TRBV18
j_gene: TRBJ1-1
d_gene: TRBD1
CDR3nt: TGTGCCAGCTCACCAGGACAGGGGGTGAACACTGAAGCTTTCTTT
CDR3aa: CASSPGQGVNTEAFF

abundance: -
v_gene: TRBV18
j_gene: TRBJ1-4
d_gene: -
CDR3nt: TGTGCCAGCTCACGAACACAGGAGGGAAAACTGTTTTTT
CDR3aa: CASSRTQEGKLFF

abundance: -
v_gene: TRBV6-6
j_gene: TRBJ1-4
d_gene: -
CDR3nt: TGTGCCAGCAGTTACCGACAGATACCAGAAAAACTGTTTTTT
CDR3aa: CASSYRQIPEKLFF

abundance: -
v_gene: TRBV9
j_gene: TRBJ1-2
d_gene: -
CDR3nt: TGTGCCAGCAGCGTAGTCCCCGGCACAGATAACTATGGCTACACCTTC
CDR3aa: CASSVVPGTDNYGYTF

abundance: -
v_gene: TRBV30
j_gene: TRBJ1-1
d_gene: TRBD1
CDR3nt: TGTGCCTGGAGTGTACAGGGGACTGAAGCTTTCTTT
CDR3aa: CAWSVQGTEAFF

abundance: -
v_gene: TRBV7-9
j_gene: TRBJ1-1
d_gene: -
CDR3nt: TGTGCCAGCAGGATGGACACGATGAACACTGAAGCTTTCTTT
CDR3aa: CASRMDTMNTEAFF

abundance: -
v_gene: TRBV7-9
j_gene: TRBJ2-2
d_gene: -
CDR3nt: TGTGCCAGCAGCCGTACTATAAACACCGGGGAGCTGTTTTTT
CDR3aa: CASSRTINTGELFF

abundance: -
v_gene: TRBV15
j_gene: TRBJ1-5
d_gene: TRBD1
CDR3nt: TGTGCCACCCAGGGACAGGGAGGAATGGGCAATCAGCCCCAGCATTTT
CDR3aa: CATQGQGGMGNQPQHF

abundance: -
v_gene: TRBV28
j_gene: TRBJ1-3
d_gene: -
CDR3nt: TGTGCCAGCAGTTGGGACACGTTCTCTGGAAACACCATATATTTT
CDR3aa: CASSWDTFSGNTIYF

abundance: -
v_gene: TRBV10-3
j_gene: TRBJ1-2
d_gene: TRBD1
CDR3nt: TGTGCCATCAGTGAGTCTTTGGAGGGGGCGGTCTATGGCTACACCTTC
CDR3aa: CAISESLEGAVYGYTF

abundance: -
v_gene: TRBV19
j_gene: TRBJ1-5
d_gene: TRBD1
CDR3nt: TGTGCCAGTACCCCTTTACTCGGACAGGCAACTCAGCCCCAGCATTTT
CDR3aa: CASTPLLGQATQPQHF

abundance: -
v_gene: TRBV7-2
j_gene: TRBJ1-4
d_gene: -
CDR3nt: TGTGCCAGCAGCCCAGTTAGGCGGGGGGCGGTTAATGAAAAACTGTTTTTT
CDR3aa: CASSPVRRGAVNEKLFF

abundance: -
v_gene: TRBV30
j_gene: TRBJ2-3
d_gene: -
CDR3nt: TGTGCCTGGAAGGTCGGGGGAGCAGATACGCAGTATTTT
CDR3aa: CAWKVGGADTQYF

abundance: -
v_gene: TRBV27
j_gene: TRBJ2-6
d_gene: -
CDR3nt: TGTGCCAGCAGTCCAATCTCTGGGGCCAACGTCCTGACTTTC
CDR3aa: CASSPISGANVLTF

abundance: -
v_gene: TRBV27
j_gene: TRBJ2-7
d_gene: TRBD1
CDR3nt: TGTGCCAGCAGTCCCGGGACAGGGGTGGGCGAGCAGTACTTC
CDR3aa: CASSPGTGVGEQYF

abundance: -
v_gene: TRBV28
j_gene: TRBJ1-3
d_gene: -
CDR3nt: TGTGCCAGCAATCTGGCAGGGGTTGGAAACACCATATATTTT
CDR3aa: CASNLAGVGNTIYF

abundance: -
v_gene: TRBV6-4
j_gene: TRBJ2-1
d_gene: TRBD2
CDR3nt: TGTGTCAGCAGGACTGGGGGGGGTGAGCAGTTCTTC
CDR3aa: CVSRTGGGEQFF

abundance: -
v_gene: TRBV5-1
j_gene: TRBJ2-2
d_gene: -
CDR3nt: TGCGCCAGCAGCGCGGCGTCCAGGGTCACCGGGGAGCTGTTTTTT
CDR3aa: CASSAASRVTGELFF

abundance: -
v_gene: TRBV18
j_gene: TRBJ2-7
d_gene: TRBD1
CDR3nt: TGTGCCAGCTCAGTACAGGGGCTGCCTGCCTACGAGCAGTACTTC
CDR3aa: CASSVQGLPAYEQYF

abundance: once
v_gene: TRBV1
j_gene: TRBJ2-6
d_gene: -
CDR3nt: TGCACCAGCAGCCAGGACCTAGCGGACTCTGGGGCCAACGTCCTGACTTTC
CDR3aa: CTSSQDLADSGANVLTF

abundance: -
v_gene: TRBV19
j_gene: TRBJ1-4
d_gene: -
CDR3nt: TGTGCCAGCGTACAGGGTGGGAATGAAAAACTGTTTTTT
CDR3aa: CASVQGGNEKLFF